This TCR beta chain originates from a study of OX40 agonist ivuxolimab in advanced cancers. Whole-study context: Clinicians treated patients with ivuxolimab, an agonistic anti-OX40 (CD134) antibody. Prior therapy, whether anti-PD-1, anti-PD-L1 or anti-CTLA-4, was allowed, and 40% had some.

The protocol was immunoSEQ multiplex PCR, while the TCRdb copy is restricted to in-frame clones and leaves out a portion. This table has tens of thousands of clones, 84% appearing once. V was trimmed by 1 base and J by 0 bases, leaving 13 bases between them. The CDR3 has 18 amino acids. Germline V gene sequence: CDR1 SGHDN, CDR2 FVKESK. The chain links TRBV14 to TRBJ2-6; the D gene could be TRBD1 or TRBD2 (5 bases each). The receptor was isolated from an adult with an advanced solid tumor such as melanoma, head and neck, liver or kidney cancer. Sequencing used CD4+ or CD8+ T cells sorted from blood, obtained in a trial of the OX40 agonist ivuxolimab. The CDR3 sequence is CASSQVGRELSGANVLTF. CDR3 DNA sequence: TGTGCCAGCAGCCAAGTTGGCAGGGAGCTCTCTGGGGCCAACGTCCTGACTTTC.